This TCR beta chain was documented in a study of regulatory T cells in long-lasting Graves disease. Construction of the TCR beta libraries employed iRepertoire HTBI primers in conjunction with Arm-PCR of CDR3 regions. TCRdb reanalysed the multiplex PCR reads using MiXCR and keeps one entry per CDR3 protein. The table records about 620,000 distinct CDR3 sequences, 15% to 20% of them present only once. Time point specified: newly diagnosed GD, antithyroid drugs for less than 3 months. The TCR library used RNA extracted from PBMCs. Ten or more counts support this clonotype. Germline lookup yields CDR1 SGHAT and CDR2 FQNNGV. V lost 0 bases and J 6 bases, leaving 12 bases between the germline ends. This CDR3 region has 14 residues. The sample was also reused in another study, on T cells in Graves' hyperthyroidism and ophthalmopathy.

Material: peripheral blood mononuclear cells (PBMCs), obtained at new diagnosis, from a patient treated with antithyroid drugs. V and J are TRBV11-2 and TRBJ2-7; D unclear. The sequence derives from a woman under 40 with Graves disease. The CDR3 DNA follows: TGTGCCAGCAGCTTAGAATGGACCCGCGGCGAGCAGTACTTC. It specifies CASSLEWTRGEQYF.